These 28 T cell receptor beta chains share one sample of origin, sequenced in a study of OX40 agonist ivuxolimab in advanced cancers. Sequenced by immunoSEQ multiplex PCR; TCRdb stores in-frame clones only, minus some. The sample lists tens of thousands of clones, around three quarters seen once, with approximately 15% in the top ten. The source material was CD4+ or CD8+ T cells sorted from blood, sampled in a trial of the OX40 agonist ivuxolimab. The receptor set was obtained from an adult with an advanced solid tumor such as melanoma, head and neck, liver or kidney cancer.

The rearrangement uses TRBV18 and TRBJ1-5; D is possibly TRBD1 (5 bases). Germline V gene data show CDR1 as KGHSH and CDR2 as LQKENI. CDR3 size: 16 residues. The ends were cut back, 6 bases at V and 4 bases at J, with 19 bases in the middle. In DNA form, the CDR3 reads TGTGCCAGCTCTCTGGTGAGGGCAGGGCTAAATCAGCCCCAGCATTTT. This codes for CASSLVRAGLNQPQHF.

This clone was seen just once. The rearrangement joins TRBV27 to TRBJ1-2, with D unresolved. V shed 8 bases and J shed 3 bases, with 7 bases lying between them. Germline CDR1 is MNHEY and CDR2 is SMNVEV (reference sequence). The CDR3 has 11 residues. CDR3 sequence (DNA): TGTGCCAGCGGGAAGGACTATGGCTACACCTTC. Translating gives CASGKDYGYTF.

CDR3 in DNA: TGTGCCAGCAGCCAAGAGCGGGGCCTGAGCTATGGCTACACCTTC. Translated, it gives CASSQERGLSYGYTF. V and J are TRBV4-2 and TRBJ1-2, with D tentatively TRBD1 (5 bases). There are 15 residues in the CDR3. The germline V and J ends were trimmed by 0 bases and 4 bases, with 12 bases remaining between them. The germline V gene encodes CDR1 LGHNA and CDR2 YNFKEQ.

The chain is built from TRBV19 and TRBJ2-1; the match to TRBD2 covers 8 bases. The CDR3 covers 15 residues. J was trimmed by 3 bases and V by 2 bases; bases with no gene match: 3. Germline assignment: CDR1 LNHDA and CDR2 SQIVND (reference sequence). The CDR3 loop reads CASSISGGYYNEQFF. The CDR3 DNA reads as TGTGCCAGTAGTATAAGCGGGGGTTACTACAATGAGCAGTTCTTC.

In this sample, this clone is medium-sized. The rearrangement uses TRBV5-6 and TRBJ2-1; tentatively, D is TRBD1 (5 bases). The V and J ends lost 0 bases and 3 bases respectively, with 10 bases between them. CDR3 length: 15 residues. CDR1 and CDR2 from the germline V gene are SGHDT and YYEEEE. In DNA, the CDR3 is TGTGCCAGCAGCTTGGAGGGGTTGGGCTACAATGAGCAGTTCTTC. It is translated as CASSLEGLGYNEQFF.

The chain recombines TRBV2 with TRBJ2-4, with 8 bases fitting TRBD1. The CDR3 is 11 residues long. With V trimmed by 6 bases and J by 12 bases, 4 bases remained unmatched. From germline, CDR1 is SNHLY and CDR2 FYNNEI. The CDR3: CASRDRVAQYF. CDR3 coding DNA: TGTGCCAGCAGGGACAGGGTAGCTCAGTACTTC.

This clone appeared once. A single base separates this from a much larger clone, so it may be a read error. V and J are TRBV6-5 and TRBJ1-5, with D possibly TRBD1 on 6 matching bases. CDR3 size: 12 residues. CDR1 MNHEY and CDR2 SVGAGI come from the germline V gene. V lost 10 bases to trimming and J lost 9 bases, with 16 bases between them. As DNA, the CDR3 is TGTGCCAACACCACGGGGGCCGGGCCCCAGCATTTT. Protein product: CANTTGAGPQHF.

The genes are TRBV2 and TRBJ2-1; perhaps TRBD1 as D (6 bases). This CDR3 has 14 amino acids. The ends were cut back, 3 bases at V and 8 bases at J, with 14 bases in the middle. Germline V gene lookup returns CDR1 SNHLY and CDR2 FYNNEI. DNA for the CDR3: TGTGCCAGCAGTGACCAACAGGGTATCCATGAGCAGTTCTTC. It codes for CASSDQQGIHEQFF.

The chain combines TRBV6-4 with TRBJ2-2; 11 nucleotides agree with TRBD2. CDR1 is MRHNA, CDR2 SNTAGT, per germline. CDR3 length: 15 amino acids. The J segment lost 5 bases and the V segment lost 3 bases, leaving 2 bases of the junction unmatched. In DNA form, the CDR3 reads TGTGCCAGCAGTGAACTAGCGGGGGATACCGGGGAGCTGTTTTTT. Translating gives CASSELAGDTGELFF.

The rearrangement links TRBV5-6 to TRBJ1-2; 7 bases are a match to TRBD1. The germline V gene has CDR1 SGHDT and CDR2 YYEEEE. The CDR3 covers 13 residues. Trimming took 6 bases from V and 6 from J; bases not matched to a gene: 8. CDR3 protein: CASTLRGLHGYTF. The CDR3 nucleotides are TGTGCCAGCACCCTGAGGGGGCTGCATGGCTACACCTTC.

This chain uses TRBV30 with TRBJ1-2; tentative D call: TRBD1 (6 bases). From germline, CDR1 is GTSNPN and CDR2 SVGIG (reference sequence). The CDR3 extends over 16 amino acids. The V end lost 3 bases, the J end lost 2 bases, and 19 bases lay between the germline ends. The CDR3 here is CAWSPPSPGDNYGYTF. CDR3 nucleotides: TGTGCCTGGAGCCCTCCGTCTCCAGGGGACAACTATGGCTACACCTTC.

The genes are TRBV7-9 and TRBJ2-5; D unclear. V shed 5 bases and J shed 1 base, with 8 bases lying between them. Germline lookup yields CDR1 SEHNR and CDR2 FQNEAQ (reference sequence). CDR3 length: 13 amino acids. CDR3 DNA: TGTGCCAGCAGCAACTACCTCCAAGAGACCCAGTACTTC. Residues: CASSNYLQETQYF.

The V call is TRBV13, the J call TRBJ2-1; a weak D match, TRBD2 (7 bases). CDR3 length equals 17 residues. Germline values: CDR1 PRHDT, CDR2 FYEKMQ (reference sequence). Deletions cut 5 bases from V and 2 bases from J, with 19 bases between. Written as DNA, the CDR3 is TGTGCCAGCAGCATCCGCGGGGGCCCAGACGCCTACAATGAGCAGTTCTTC. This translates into CASSIRGGPDAYNEQFF.

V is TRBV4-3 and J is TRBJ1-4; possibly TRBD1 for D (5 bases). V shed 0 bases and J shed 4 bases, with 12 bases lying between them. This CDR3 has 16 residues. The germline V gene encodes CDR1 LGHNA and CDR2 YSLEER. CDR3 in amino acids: CASSQEIGQGNEKLFF. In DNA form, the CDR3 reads TGCGCCAGCAGCCAAGAGATTGGGCAGGGTAATGAAAAACTGTTTTTT.

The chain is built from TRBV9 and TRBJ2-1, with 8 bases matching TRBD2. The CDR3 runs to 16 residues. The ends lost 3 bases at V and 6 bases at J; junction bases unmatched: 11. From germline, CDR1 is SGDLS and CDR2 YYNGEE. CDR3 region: CASSGRGTSNVNEQFF. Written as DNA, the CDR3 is TGTGCCAGCAGCGGCCGGGGGACTAGTAATGTCAATGAGCAGTTCTTC. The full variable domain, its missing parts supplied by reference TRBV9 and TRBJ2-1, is DSGVTQTPKHLITATGQRVTLRCSPRSGDLSVYWYQQSLDQGLQFLIQYYNGEERAKGNILERFSAQQFPDLHSELNLSSLELGDSALYFCASSGRGTSNVNEQFFGPGTRLTVL.

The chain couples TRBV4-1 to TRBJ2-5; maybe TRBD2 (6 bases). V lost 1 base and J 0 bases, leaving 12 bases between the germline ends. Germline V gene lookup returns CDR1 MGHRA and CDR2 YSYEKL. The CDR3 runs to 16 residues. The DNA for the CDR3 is TGCGCCAGCAGCCAAGTGGGGGGACCACACCAAGAGACCCAGTACTTC. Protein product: CASSQVGGPHQETQYF.

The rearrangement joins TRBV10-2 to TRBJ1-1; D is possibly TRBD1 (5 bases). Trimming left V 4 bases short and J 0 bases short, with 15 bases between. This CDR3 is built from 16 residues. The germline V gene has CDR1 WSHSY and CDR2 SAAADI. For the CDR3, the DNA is TGCGCCAGCAGTGGCGACAGTTATATCATGAACACTGAAGCTTTCTTT. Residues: CASSGDSYIMNTEAFF.

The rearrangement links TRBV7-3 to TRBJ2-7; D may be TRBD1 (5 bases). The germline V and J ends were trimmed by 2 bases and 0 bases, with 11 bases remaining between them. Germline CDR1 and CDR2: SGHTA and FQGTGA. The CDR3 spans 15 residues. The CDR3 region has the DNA TGTGCCAGCAGCTTACCGGAGCAGGGCTCCTACGAGCAGTACTTC. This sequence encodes CASSLPEQGSYEQYF.

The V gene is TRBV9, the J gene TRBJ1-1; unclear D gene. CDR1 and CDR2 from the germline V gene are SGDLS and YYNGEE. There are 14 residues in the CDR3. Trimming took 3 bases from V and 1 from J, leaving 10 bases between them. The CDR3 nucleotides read TGTGCCAGCAGCGAGTATGAAGGGAACACTGAAGCTTTCTTT. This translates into CASSEYEGNTEAFF.

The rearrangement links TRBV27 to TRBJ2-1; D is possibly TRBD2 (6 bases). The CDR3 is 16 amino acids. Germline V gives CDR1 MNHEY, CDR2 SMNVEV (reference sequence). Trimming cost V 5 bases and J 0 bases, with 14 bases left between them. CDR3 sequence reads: CASSPSAGHSYNEQFF. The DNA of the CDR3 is TGTGCCAGCAGTCCCTCTGCGGGGCACTCCTACAATGAGCAGTTCTTC.

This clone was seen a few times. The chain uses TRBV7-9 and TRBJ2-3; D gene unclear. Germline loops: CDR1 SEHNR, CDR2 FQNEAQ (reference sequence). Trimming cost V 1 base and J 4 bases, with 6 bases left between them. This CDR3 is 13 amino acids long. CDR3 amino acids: CASSLGNPDTQYF. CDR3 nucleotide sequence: TGTGCCAGCAGCTTAGGAAACCCAGATACGCAGTATTTT.

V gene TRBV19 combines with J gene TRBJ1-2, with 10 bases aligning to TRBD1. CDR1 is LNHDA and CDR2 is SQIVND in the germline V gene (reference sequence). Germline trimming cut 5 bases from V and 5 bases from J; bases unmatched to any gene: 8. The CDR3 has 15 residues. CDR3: CASSAGQGGIYGYTF. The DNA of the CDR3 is TGTGCCAGTAGTGCCGGACAGGGGGGGATTTATGGCTACACCTTC.

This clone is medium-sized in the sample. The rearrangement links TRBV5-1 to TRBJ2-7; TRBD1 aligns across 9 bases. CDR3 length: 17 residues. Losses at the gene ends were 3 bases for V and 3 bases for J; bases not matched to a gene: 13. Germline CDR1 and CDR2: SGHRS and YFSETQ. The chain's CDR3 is CASSYAGTGLPFYEQYF. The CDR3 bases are TGCGCCAGCAGCTATGCCGGGACAGGGCTTCCTTTCTACGAGCAGTACTTC.

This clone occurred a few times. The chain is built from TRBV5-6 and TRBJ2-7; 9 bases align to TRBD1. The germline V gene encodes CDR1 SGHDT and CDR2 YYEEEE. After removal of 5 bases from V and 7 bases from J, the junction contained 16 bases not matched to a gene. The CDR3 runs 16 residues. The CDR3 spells CASRDGTGPRFWEQYF. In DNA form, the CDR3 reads TGTGCCAGCAGGGACGGGACAGGGCCCCGTTTTTGGGAGCAGTACTTC. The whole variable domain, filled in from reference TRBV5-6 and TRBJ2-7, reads DAGVTQSPTHLIKTRGQQVTLRCSPKSGHDTVSWYQQALGQGPQFIFQYYEEEERQRGNFPDRFSGHQFPNYSSELNVNALLLGDSALYLCASRDGTGPRFWEQYFGPGTRLTVT.

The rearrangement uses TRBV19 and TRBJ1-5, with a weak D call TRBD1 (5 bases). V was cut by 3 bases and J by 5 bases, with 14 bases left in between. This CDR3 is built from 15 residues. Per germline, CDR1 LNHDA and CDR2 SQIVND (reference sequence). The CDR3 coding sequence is TGTGCCAGTAGTATGGGGGGTTTATCGGATCAGCCCCAGCATTTT. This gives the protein CASSMGGLSDQPQHF.

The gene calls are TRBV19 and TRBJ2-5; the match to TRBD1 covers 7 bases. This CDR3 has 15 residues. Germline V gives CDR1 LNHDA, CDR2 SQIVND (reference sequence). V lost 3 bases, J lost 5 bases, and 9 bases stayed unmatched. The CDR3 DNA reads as TGTGCCAGTAGTATCACCCAGGACAGGTTTGAGACCCAGTACTTC. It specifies CASSITQDRFETQYF.

The CDR3 sequence is CASSTGGGEQYF. The CDR3 DNA sequence: TGTGCCAGCAGTACAGGGGGAGGCGAGCAGTACTTC. The chain combines TRBV2 with TRBJ2-7, with 8 bases identical to TRBD1. Looked up from germline, CDR1 is SNHLY and CDR2 is FYNNEI. This CDR3 has 12 residues. V was pared by 5 bases and J by 6 bases, with 3 bases of the junction left unmatched.

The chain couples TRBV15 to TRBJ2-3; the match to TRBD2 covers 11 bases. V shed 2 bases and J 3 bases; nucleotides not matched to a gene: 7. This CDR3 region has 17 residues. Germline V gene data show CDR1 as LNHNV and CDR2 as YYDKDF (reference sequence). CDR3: CATSRIISGGATDTQYF. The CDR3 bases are TGTGCCACCAGCAGAATTATTAGCGGGGGGGCAACAGATACGCAGTATTTT.